The TCR beta chain under discussion was sequenced for a study of cytomegalovirus exposure and HLA in healthy donors. The study's findings and limits: A later look showed TCR association rates differing by HLA locus, highest for DRB1 and lowest for HLA-C.

The PCR used 60 Vbeta and 13 Jbeta primers. Repertoires were generated with immunoSEQ multiplex PCR, while TCRdb's copy carries only in-frame clones and drops some. The sample lists 160,000 or so clones, approximately 82% occurring once. As concerns this clone: The antigen is unknown.

Trimming removed 7 bases at V and 1 base at J, with 14 bases between. The CDR3 is 14 amino acids. Germline V lookup: CDR1 SGHTA, CDR2 FQGNSA. This chain connects TRBV7-2 to TRBJ2-7; D possibly corresponds to TRBD1 (6 bases). The sequence came from a male donor in good health and CMV-seronegative. The source material was PBMCs. CDR3 sequence: CASTIHGQSYEQYF. For the CDR3, the DNA is TGTGCCAGCACCATACACGGACAGTCCTACGAGCAGTACTTC. Together with reference TRBV7-2 and TRBJ2-7, the CDR3 gives the full variable domain: GAGVSQSPSNKVTEKGKDVELRCDPISGHTALYWYRQSLGQGLEFLIYFQGNSAPDKSGLPSDRFSAERTGGSVSTLTIQRTQQEDSAVYLCASTIHGQSYEQYFGPGTRLTVT.